One and the same sample provided the 10 T cell receptor beta chains below, sequenced in a study of cytomegalovirus exposure and HLA in healthy donors. The PCR had 60 Vbeta and 13 Jbeta primers. Repertoires were generated with immunoSEQ multiplex PCR, while TCRdb's copy carries only in-frame clones and drops some. The sample records roughly 130,000 clones, about three quarters being singletons. Sequences were obtained from PBMCs. The receptors were gathered from a male donor in good health and CMV-seropositive.

The V gene is TRBV30, the J gene TRBJ2-1; 8 nucleotides match TRBD2. The J segment lost 6 bases and the V segment lost 3 bases, leaving 4 bases of the junction unmatched. Germline CDR1 and CDR2: GTSNPN and SVGIG (reference sequence). This CDR3 comprises 13 residues. In nucleotides, the CDR3 is TGTGCCTGGAGAACACTAGCGGTCAATGAGCAGTTCTTC. It translates to CAWRTLAVNEQFF.

In its sample, this clone was seen once. The chain links TRBV9 to TRBJ2-7, with 12 positions matching TRBD2. Germline-derived CDR1 and CDR2 are SGDLS and YYNGEE. This CDR3 spans 17 amino acids. The V segment lost 0 bases and the J segment 3 bases; nucleotides outside the gene matches: 7. CDR3 nucleotide sequence: TGTGCCAGCAGCGTAGATATAGGACTAGCGGGACACTACGAGCAGTACTTC. It specifies CASSVDIGLAGHYEQYF.

The rearrangement links TRBV5-5 to TRBJ2-1; D unresolved. From germline, CDR1 is SGHKS and CDR2 YYEKEE (reference sequence). The CDR3 runs 15 residues. With 0 bases removed from V and 3 bases from J, the gap between germline ends came to 10 bases. CDR3 nucleotide sequence: TGTGCCAGCAGCTTGGCGGCGGCGCTCTACAATGAGCAGTTCTTC. As protein: CASSLAAALYNEQFF.

V and J are TRBV10-3 and TRBJ2-3, with D tentatively TRBD1 (5 bases). This CDR3 spans 13 amino acids. Germline assignment: CDR1 ENHRY and CDR2 SYGVKD. The V and J ends lost 8 bases and 6 bases respectively, with 15 bases between them. In DNA form, the CDR3 reads TGTGCCATCCGGACATCCGTTGGGGATACGCAGTATTTT. This sequence encodes CAIRTSVGDTQYF.

V usage is TRBV27 and J usage is TRBJ2-1; the match to TRBD2 covers 14 bases. Germline trimming cut 6 bases from V and 7 bases from J; bases unmatched to any gene: 8. Germline V gives CDR1 MNHEY, CDR2 SMNVEV (reference sequence). This CDR3 contains 16 residues. The CDR3 protein is CASRIIGLAGGNEQFF. CDR3 DNA: TGTGCCAGCAGGATTATAGGACTAGCGGGAGGAAATGAGCAGTTCTTC.

This clone was recorded a few times. The junction differs from germline at one of its ends, possibly a read error. V is TRBV27 and J is TRBJ1-6; 9 nucleotides align to TRBD1. There are 15 residues in the CDR3. Germline assignment: CDR1 MNHEY and CDR2 SMNVEV (reference sequence). The CDR3 loop is CASRTGTGLNSPLPF. The CDR3 nucleotides are TGTGCCAGCAGGACGGGGACAGGGCTTAATTCACCCCTCCCCTTT.

The V gene is TRBV27, the J gene TRBJ1-5; D gene uncertain. V shed 3 bases and J shed 7 bases, with 13 bases lying between them. The CDR3 runs 14 residues. From germline, CDR1 is MNHEY and CDR2 SMNVEV (reference sequence). CDR3 region: CASSFDMGRQPQHF. CDR3 bases: TGTGCCAGCAGTTTCGACATGGGTCGCCAGCCCCAGCATTTT.

The J gene is TRBJ2-5, the V gene TRBV28; TRBD1 agrees at 9 bases. V shed 6 bases, J shed 9 bases, and the junction held 11 bases outside the gene matches. Germline V lookup: CDR1 MDHEN, CDR2 SYDVKM. CDR3 length equals 14 residues. This CDR3 is CASRYGTGPSAQYF. CDR3 DNA: TGTGCCAGCAGATACGGGACAGGGCCTTCGGCCCAGTACTTC.

This chain links TRBV13 with TRBJ2-1; 8 positions match TRBD2. Germline-derived CDR1 and CDR2 are PRHDT and FYEKMQ (reference sequence). The CDR3 has 13 amino acids. Trimming removed 8 bases from V and 6 bases from J; junction bases left unmatched: 6. The CDR3 protein is CASSQREINEQFF. CDR3 sequence (DNA): TGTGCCAGCTCCCAGCGGGAGATCAATGAGCAGTTCTTC.

The chain employs TRBV6-4 and TRBJ2-1; possible D gene TRBD1, 6 bases. Trimming shortened V by 4 bases and J by 4 bases, and 11 bases separated the two germline ends. Germline V gene lookup returns CDR1 MRHNA and CDR2 SNTAGT. The CDR3 has 14 residues. The CDR3 is CASSGITGYNEQFF. The CDR3 coding sequence is TGTGCCAGCAGTGGAATAACAGGGTACAATGAGCAGTTCTTC.